This T cell receptor beta chain was obtained from a study of molecular identifiers for immune sequencing clone quantification. TCRdb reprocessed the PCR reads via MiXCR and lists one record per CDR3 protein. The sample includes over 85,000 distinct CDR3 sequences, about 23% of them seen just once. Points from the study as a whole: Highly expanded clone sizes could be underestimated by identical TCR molecules sharing a barcode. Clones with over 20 RNA copies captured over 98% of effector molecules but under 1% of naive ones.

The CDR3 is 14 residues long. CDR1 and CDR2 from the germline V gene are SGHVS and FNYEAQ. Concerning this clonotype itself: Its matching antigen is unknown. A much larger clone sits a single nucleotide away, making a read error possible.

Sequencing was performed on naive CD8+ T cells from blood, with Jurkat cell RNA spiked in. Sample subset: FACS-sorted CD8+CD4-CCR7+CD45RA+ naive T cells. The source of this sequence is a human donor in good health. Some libraries in this study had Jurkat cell RNA spiked in. This rearrangement joins TRBV7-6 to TRBJ2-2; 9 bases line up with TRBD1. CDR3 DNA sequence: TGTGCCAGCAGCACCGGGACAGGGACCGGGGAGCTGCTTTTT. Its protein is CASSTGTGTGELLF.